Shown below are 10 T cell receptor beta chains from a single sample sequenced in a study of response to subunit inactivated influenza vaccine. TCRdb processed the RT-PCR reads anew with MiXCR; each CDR3 protein has one entry. There are over 300,000 distinct CDR3 sequences in the sample; roughly a fifth occur only once, and 10% to 13% lies in the top ten. Material: PBMCs from blood, obtained less than 22 months after vaccination. Receptors originate from a man between 50 and 69 years old who received an inactivated influenza vaccine.

The chain is built from TRBV5-1 and TRBJ2-7, with 9 bases fitting TRBD1. This CDR3 region has 15 residues. V was clipped by 4 bases and J by 1 base; unmatched bases: 6. Germline V gene sequence: CDR1 SGHRS, CDR2 YFSETQ. CDR3 amino acids: CASSATGGRSYEQYF. CDR3 sequence (DNA): TGCGCCAGCAGCGCTACAGGGGGCAGGTCCTACGAGCAGTACTTC.

This clonotype was seen at least ten times. The gene calls are TRBV4-3 and TRBJ1-2; weak D call: TRBD1 (6 bases). CDR3 length: 15 amino acids. V lost 4 bases, J lost 2 bases, and 14 bases lay in between. CDR1 and CDR2 (germline): LGHNA, YSLEER. CDR3 bases: TGCGCCAGCAGCCGGCTACAGGGATCGAACTATGGCTACACCTTC. Protein product: CASSRLQGSNYGYTF.

V gene TRBV7-2 combines with J gene TRBJ1-6, with TRBD1 as a possible D gene (6 bases). Germline V gene lookup returns CDR1 SGHTA and CDR2 FQGNSA. The CDR3 consists of 16 residues. V shed 5 bases and J shed 3 bases, with 14 bases lying between them. CDR3 amino acids: CASSDLGGHYNSPLHF. The CDR3 DNA reads as TGTGCCAGCAGCGACCTCGGGGGCCACTATAATTCACCCCTCCACTTT. The full variable domain, in which reference TRBV7-2 and TRBJ1-6 provide the parts outside the CDR3, is GAGVSQSPSNKVTEKGKDVELRCDPISGHTALYWYRQSLGQGLEFLIYFQGNSAPDKSGLPSDRFSAERTGGSVSTLTIQRTQQEDSAVYLCASSDLGGHYNSPLHFGNGTRLTVT.

CDR3 coding DNA: TGTGCCAGCACATCGTCGCGGACTAGCTTGAAGATAGATACGCAGTATTTT. This codes for CASTSSRTSLKIDTQYF. This chain joins TRBV28 and TRBJ2-3; 8 bases agree with TRBD2. V gave up 7 bases and J gave up 5 bases; unmatched junction bases: 17. In germline, CDR1 is MDHEN, CDR2 SYDVKM. This CDR3 region has 17 residues.

This clonotype was counted many times. The V call is TRBV6-5, the J call TRBJ2-1, with TRBD2 matching 14 bases. The CDR3 is made up of 16 amino acids. Germline CDR1 MNHEY, CDR2 SVGAGI. Trimming cost V 0 bases and J 11 bases; bases outside gene matches: 6. CDR3 coding DNA: TGTGCCAGCAGTTACTCGACTAGCGGGAGGGGACGACAGCAGTTCTTC. Its translation is CASSYSTSGRGRQQFF.

The V gene is TRBV30, the J gene TRBJ1-6, with D maybe TRBD1 (6 bases). The CDR3 spans 12 residues. V lost 2 bases and J 9 bases, leaving 8 bases between the germline ends. Looked up from germline, CDR1 is GTSNPN and CDR2 is SVGIG (reference sequence). Written as DNA, the CDR3 is TGTGCCTGGAGTACAGGGATTTCACCCCTCCACTTT. This gives the protein CAWSTGISPLHF.

This clonotype has only a few counts. V gene TRBV7-8 combines with J gene TRBJ2-1; D could derive from TRBD1 or TRBD2 (5 bases each). This CDR3 has 15 amino acids. Trimming pared 4 bases from V and 7 bases from J, leaving 17 bases between. CDR1 is SGHVS, CDR2 FQNEAQ, per germline. This CDR3 reads CASSWGTPHGNEQFF. The DNA for the CDR3 is TGTGCCAGCAGCTGGGGGACCCCTCATGGGAATGAGCAGTTCTTC.

The chain uses TRBV7-8 and TRBJ2-5; 7 nucleotides line up with TRBD2. The CDR3 loop spans 14 amino acids. CDR1 is SGHVS, CDR2 FQNEAQ, per germline. V shed 2 bases and J 3 bases; nucleotides not matched to a gene: 3. CDR3 sequence: CASSLLLAEETQYF. For the CDR3, the DNA is TGTGCCAGCAGCTTATTGCTAGCGGAAGAGACCCAGTACTTC.

This clonotype is judged medium-sized. This sequence joins TRBV12-3 or TRBV12-4 and TRBJ1-2; weak D call: TRBD1 (5 bases). Trimming removed 5 bases at V and 7 bases at J, with 8 bases between. This CDR3 spans 11 amino acids. The CDR3 sequence: CASSPGTGYTF. In nucleotides, the CDR3 is TGTGCCAGCAGTCCAGGGACTGGCTACACCTTC.

The rearrangement uses TRBV20-1 and TRBJ2-7; 7 positions match TRBD1. The ends lost 4 bases at V and 2 bases at J; junction bases unmatched: 5. Germline CDR1 and CDR2: DFQATT and SNEGSKA (reference sequence). This CDR3 spans 13 amino acids. The CDR3 DNA reads TGCAGTGCTACCCGACAGGGCCCCTACGAGCAGTACTTC. Translating gives CSATRQGPYEQYF.